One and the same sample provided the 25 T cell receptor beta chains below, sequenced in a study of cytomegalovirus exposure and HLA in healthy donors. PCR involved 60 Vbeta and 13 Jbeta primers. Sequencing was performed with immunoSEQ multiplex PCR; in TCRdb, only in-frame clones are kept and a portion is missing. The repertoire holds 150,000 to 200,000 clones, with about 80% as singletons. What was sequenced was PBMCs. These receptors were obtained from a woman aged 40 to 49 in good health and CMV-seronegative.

CDR3 protein: CASSVRPHGELFF. The CDR3 DNA is TGTGCCAGCAGTGTGCGGCCCCACGGGGAGCTGTTTTTT. The chain is built from TRBV2 and TRBJ2-2; D gene ambiguous. Trimming took off 4 bases at V and 7 bases at J, with 10 bases between the two ends. The CDR3 has 13 amino acids. CDR1 is SNHLY, CDR2 FYNNEI, per germline.

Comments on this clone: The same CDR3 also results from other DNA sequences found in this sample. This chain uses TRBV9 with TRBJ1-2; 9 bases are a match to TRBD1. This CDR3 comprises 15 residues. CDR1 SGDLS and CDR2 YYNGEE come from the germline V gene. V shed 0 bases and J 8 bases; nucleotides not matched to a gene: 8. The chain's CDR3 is CASSVALDRGEGYTF. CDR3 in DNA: TGTGCCAGCAGCGTAGCTCTTGACAGGGGGGAGGGCTACACCTTC.

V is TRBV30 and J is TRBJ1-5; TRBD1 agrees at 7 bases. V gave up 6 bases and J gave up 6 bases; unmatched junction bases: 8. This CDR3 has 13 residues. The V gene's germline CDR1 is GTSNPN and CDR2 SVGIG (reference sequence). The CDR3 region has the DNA TGTGCCTGTCGACAGGGTGTGGGTCAGCCCCAGCATTTT. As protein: CACRQGVGQPQHF.

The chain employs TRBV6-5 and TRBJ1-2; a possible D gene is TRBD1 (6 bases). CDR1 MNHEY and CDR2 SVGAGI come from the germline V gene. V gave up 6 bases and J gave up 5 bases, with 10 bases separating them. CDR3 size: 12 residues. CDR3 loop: CASRDRSYGYTF. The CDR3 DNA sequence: TGTGCCAGCAGAGACAGGTCATATGGCTACACCTTC.

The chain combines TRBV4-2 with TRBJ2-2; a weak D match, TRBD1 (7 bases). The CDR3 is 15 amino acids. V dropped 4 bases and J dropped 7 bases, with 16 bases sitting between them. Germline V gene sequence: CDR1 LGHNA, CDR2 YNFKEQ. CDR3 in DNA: TGTGCCAGCAGCCCCGGGACTGCAGGGGGCGGGGAGCTGTTTTTT. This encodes CASSPGTAGGGELFF.

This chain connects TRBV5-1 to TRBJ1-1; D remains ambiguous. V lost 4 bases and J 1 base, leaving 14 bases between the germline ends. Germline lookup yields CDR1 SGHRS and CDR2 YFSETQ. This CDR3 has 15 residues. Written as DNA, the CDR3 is TGCGCCAGCAGCGAACGACCGGCAGGGAACACTGAAGCTTTCTTT. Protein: CASSERPAGNTEAFF.

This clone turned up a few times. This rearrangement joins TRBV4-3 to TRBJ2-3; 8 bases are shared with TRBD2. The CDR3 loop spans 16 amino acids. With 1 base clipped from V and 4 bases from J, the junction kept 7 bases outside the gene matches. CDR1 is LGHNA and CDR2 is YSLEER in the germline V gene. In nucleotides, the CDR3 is TGCGCCAGCAGCCAAGTCCGGGGGGGGTCGGCAGATACGCAGTATTTT. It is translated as CASSQVRGGSADTQYF.

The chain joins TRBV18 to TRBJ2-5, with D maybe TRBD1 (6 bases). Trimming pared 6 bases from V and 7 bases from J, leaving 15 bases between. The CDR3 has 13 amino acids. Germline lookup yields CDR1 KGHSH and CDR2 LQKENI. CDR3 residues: CASSPDRFPTQYF. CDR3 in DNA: TGTGCCAGCTCGCCCGACAGGTTCCCGACCCAGTACTTC.

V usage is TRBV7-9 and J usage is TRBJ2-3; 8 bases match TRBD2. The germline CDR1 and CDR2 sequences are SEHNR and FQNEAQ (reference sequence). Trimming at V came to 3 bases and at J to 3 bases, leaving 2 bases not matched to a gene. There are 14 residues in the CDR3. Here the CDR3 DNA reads TGTGCCAGCAGCTTGAGCGGGAGTACAGATACGCAGTATTTT. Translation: CASSLSGSTDTQYF.

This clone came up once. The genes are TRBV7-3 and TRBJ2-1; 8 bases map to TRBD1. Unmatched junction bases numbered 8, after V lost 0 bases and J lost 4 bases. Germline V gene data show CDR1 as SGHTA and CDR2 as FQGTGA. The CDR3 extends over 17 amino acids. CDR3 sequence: CASSLTATGGRYNEQFF. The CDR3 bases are TGTGCCAGCAGCTTAACGGCCACAGGGGGTCGGTACAATGAGCAGTTCTTC.

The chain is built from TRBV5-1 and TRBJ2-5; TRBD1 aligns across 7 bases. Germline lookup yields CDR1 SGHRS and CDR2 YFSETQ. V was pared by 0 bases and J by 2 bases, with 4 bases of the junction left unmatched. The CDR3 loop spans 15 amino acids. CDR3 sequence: CASSLVGTDQETQYF. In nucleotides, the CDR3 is TGCGCCAGCAGCTTGGTAGGGACAGATCAAGAGACCCAGTACTTC.

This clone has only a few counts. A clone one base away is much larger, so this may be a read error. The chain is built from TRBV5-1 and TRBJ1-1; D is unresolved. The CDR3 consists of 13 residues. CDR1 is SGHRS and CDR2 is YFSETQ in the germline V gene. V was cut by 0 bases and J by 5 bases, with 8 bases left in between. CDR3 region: CASSLGFRTEAFF. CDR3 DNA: TGCGCCAGCAGCTTGGGCTTCCGGACTGAAGCTTTCTTT.

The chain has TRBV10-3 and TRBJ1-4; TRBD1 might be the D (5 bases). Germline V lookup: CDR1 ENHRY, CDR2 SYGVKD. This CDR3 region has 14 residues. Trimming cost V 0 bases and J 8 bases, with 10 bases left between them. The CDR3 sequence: CAISESREGEKLFF. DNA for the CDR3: TGTGCCATCAGTGAGTCCAGGGAGGGCGAAAAACTGTTTTTT.

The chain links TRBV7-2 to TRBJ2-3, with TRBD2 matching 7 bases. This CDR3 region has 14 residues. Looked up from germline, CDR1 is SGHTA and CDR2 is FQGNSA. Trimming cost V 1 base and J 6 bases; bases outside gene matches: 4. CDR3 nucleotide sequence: TGTGCCAGCAGCTTAGGGGGGGGAAGGGATACGCAGTATTTT. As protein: CASSLGGGRDTQYF.

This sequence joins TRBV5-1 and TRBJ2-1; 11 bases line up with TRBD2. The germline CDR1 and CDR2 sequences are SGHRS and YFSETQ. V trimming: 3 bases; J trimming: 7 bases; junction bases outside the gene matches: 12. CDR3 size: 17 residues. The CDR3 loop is CASSYPASGRFRNEQFF. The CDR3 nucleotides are TGCGCCAGCAGCTACCCAGCTAGCGGGAGGTTTAGAAATGAGCAGTTCTTC.

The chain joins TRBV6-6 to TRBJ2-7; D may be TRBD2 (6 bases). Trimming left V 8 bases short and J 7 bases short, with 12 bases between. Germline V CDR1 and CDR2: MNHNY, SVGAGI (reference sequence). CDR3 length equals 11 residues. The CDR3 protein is CASGGLGEQYF. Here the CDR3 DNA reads TGTGCCAGCGGAGGGCTCGGGGAGCAGTACTTC.

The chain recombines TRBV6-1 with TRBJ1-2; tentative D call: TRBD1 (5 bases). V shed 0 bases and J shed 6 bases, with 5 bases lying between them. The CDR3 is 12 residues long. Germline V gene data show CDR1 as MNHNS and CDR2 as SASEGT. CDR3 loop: CASSEAGDGYTF. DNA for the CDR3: TGTGCCAGCAGTGAAGCAGGGGATGGCTACACCTTC.

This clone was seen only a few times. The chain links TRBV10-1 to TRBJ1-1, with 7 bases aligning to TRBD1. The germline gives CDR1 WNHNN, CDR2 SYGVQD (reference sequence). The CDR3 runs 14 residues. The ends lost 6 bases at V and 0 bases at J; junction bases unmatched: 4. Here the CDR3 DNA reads TGCGCCAGCAGCGCGGGACAGATGAACACTGAAGCTTTCTTT. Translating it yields CASSAGQMNTEAFF.

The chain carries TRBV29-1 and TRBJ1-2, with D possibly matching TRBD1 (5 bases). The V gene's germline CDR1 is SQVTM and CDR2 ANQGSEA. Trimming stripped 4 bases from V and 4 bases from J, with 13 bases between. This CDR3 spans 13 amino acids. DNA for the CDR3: TGCAGCGTTGTTGGCCAGGGAGGCTATGGCTACACCTTC. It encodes CSVVGQGGYGYTF.

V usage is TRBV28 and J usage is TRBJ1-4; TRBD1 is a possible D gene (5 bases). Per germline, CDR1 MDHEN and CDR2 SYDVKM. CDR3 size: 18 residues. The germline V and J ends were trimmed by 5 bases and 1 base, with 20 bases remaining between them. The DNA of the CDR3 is TGTGCCAGCAGTCCTGCCGGGGGGAGCTTTGGAACTAATGAAAAACTGTTTTTT. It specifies CASSPAGGSFGTNEKLFF.

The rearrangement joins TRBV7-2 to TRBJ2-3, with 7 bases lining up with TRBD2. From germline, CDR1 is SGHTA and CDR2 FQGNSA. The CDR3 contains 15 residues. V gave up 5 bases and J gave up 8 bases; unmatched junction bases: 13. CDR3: CASSPLGGGSLTQYF. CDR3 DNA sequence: TGTGCCAGCAGCCCACTGGGGGGGGGAAGCCTTACGCAGTATTTT.

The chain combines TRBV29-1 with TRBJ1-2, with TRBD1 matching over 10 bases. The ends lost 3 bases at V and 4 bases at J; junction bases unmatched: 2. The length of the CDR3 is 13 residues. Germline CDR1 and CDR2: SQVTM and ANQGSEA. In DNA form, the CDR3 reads TGCAGCGTTGACGGGGACAGGGGCTATGGCTACACCTTC. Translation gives CSVDGDRGYGYTF.

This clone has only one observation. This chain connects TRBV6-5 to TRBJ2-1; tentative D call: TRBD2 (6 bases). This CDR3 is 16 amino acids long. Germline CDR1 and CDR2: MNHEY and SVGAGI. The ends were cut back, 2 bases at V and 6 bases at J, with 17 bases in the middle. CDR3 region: CASSYTRDFSLNEQFF. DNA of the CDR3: TGTGCCAGCAGTTACACGCGGGACTTCTCCCTCAATGAGCAGTTCTTC.

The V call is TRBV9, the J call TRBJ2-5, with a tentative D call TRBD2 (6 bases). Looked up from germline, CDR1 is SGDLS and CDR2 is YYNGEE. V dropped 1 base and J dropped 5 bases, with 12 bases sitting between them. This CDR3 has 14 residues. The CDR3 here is CASSVQAAGETQYF. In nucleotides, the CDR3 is TGTGCCAGCAGCGTACAGGCGGCGGGGGAGACCCAGTACTTC.

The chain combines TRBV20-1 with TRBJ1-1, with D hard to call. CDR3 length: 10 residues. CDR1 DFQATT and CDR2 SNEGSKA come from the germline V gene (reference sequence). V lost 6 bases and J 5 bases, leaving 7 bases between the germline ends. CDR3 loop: CSAQWTEAFF. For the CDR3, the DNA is TGCAGTGCCCAGTGGACTGAAGCTTTCTTT.